This T cell receptor beta chain appears in the sequencing data of a study of blood T cell repertoires in COVID-19. After removal of 0 bases from V and 6 bases from J, the junction contained 9 bases not matched to a gene. The CDR3 contains 16 residues. Germline loops: CDR1 SGHDN, CDR2 FVKESK. Clones were sequenced by immunoSEQ multiplex PCR, and TCRdb holds only the in-frame ones, with some missing. Of a few hundred thousand clones in the sample, 70% to 90% were seen once. This sequence originates from an older woman who had recovered from COVID-19. This chain links TRBV14 with TRBJ2-7, with 9 positions matching TRBD1. The sample comprised PBMCs or T cells enriched from blood (not recorded which). CDR3 loop: CASSQEFGTGITEQYF. The CDR3 DNA sequence: TGTGCCAGCAGCCAAGAGTTTGGGACAGGGATTACCGAGCAGTACTTC.